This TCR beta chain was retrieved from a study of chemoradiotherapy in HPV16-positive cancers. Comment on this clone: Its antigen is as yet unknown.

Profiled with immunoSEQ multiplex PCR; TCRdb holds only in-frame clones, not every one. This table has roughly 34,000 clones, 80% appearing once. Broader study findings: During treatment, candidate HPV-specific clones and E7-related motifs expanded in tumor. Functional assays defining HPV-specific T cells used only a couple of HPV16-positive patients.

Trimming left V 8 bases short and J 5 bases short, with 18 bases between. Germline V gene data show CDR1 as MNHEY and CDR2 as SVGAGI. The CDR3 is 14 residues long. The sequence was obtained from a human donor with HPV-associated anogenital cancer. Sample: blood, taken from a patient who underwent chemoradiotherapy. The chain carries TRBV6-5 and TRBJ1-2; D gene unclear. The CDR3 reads CASGQTDGRYGYTF. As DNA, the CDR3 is TGTGCCAGCGGTCAAACCGACGGCCGTTATGGCTACACCTTC.